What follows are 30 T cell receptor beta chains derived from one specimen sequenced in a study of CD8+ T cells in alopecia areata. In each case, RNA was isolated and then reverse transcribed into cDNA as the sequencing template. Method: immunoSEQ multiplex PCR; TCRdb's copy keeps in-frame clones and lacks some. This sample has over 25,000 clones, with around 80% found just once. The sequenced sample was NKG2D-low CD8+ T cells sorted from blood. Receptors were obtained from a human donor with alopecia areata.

CDR3 DNA: TGCGCCAGCAGCCAAAGACAGGTCGGCGATACGCAGTATTTT. Translation: CASSQRQVGDTQYF. The rearrangement joins TRBV4-1 to TRBJ2-3, with D possibly being TRBD1 (6 bases). The CDR3 runs to 14 residues. Germline V lookup: CDR1 MGHRA, CDR2 YSYEKL. Trimming cost V 2 bases and J 6 bases, with 12 bases left between them.

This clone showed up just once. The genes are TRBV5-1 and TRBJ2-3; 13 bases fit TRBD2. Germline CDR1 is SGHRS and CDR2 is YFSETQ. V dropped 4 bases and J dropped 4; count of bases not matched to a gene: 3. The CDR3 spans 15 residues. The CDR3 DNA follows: TGCGCCAGCAGCCCGGGACTAGCGGGGCCAGATACGCAGTATTTT. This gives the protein CASSPGLAGPDTQYF.

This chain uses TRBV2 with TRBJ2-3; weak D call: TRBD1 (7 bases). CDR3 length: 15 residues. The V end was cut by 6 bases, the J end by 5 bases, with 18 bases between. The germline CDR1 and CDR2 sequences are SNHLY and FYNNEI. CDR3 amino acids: CASRWDRGGIDTQYF. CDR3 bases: TGTGCCAGCAGATGGGACAGAGGGGGGATAGATACGCAGTATTTT. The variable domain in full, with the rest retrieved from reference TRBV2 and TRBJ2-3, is EPEVTQTPSHQVTQMGQEVILRCVPISNHLYFYWYRQILGQKVEFLVSFYNNEISEKSEIFDDQFSVERPDGSNFTLKIRSTKLEDSAMYFCASRWDRGGIDTQYFGPGTRLTVL.

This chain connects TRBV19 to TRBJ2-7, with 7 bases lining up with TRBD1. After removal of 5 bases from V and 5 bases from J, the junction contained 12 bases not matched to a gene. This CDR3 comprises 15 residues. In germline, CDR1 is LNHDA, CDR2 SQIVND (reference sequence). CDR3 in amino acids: CASSPGLGQDHEQYF. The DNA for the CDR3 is TGTGCCAGTAGTCCTGGCCTCGGACAGGACCACGAGCAGTACTTC.

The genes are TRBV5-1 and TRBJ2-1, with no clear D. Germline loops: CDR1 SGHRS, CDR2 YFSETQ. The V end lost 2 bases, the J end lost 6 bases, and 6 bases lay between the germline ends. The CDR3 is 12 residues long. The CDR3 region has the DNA TGCGCCAGCAGCTTCAGCGTCAATGAGCAGTTCTTC. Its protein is CASSFSVNEQFF. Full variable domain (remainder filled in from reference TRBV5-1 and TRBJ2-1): KAGVTQTPRYLIKTRGQQVTLSCSPISGHRSVSWYQQTPGQGLQFLFEYFSETQRNKGNFPGRFSGRQFSNSRSEMNVSTLELGDSALYLCASSFSVNEQFFGPGTRLTVL.

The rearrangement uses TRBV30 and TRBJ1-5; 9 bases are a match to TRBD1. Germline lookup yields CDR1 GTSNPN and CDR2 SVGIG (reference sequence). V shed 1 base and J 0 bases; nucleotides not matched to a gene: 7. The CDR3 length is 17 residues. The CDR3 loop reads CAWSDGTQGASNQPQHF. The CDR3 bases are TGTGCCTGGAGTGATGGGACACAGGGGGCTAGCAATCAGCCCCAGCATTTT.

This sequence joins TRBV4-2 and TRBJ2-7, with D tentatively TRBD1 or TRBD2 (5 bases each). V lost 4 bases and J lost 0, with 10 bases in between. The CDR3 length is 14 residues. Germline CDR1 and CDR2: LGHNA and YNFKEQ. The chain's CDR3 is CASSLAGASYEQYF. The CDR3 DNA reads TGTGCCAGCAGCCTCGCCGGGGCCTCCTACGAGCAGTACTTC.

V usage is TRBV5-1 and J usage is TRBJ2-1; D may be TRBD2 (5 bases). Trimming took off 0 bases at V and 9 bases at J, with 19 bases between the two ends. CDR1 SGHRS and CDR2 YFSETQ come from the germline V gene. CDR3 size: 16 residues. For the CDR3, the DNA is TGCGCCAGCAGCTTGGAGTGGGTCGGGAAAATCGGTGAGCAGTTCTTC. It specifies CASSLEWVGKIGEQFF.

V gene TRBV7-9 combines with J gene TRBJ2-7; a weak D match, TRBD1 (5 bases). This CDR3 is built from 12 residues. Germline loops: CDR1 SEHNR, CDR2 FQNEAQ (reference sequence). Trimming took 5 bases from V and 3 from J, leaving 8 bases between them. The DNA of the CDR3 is TGTGCCAGCAGCCAGGGATTCTACGAGCAGTACTTC. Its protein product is CASSQGFYEQYF.

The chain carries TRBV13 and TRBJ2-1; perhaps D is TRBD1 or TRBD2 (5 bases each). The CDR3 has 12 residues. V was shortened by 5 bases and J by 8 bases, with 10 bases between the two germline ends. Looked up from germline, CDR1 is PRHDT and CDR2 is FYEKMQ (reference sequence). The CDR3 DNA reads TGTGCCAGCAGCAGGGGAGTCGATGAGCAGTTCTTC. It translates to CASSRGVDEQFF.

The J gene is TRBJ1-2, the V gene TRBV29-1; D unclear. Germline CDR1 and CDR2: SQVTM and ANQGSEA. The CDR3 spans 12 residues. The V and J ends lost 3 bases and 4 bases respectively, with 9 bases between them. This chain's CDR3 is CSVEFEVYGYTF. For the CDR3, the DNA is TGCAGCGTTGAGTTTGAGGTCTATGGCTACACCTTC.

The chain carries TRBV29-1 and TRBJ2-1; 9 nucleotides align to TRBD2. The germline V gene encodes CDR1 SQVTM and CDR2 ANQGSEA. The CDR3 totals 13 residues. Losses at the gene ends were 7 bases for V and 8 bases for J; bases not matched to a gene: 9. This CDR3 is CSARASGEYEQFF. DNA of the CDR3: TGCAGCGCGAGGGCTAGCGGGGAATATGAGCAGTTCTTC.

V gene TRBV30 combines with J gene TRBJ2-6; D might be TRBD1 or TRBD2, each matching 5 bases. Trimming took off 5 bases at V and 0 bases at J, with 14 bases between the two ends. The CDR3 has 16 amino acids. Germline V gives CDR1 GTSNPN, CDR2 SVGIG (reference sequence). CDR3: CAWFQGAPSGANVLTF. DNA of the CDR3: TGTGCCTGGTTTCAGGGAGCCCCCTCTGGGGCCAACGTCCTGACTTTC.

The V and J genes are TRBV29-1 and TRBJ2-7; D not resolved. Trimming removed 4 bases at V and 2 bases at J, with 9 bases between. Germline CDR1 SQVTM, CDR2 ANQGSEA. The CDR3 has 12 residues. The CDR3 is CSVVEETYEQYF. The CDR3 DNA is TGCAGCGTTGTTGAGGAAACCTACGAGCAGTACTTC.

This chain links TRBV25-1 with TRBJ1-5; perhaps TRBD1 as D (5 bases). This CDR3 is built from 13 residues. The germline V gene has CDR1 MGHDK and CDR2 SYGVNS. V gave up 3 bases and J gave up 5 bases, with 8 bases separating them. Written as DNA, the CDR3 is TGTGCCAGCAGTGAGGGGGTGTATCAGCCCCAGCATTTT. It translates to CASSEGVYQPQHF.

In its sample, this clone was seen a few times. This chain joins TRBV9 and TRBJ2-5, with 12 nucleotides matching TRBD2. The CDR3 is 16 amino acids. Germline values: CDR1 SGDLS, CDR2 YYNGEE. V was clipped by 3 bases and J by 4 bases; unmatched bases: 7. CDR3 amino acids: CASSGRLAGVGETQYF. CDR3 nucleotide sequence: TGTGCCAGCAGCGGCAGACTAGCGGGAGTGGGAGAGACCCAGTACTTC. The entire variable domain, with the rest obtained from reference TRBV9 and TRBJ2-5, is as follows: DSGVTQTPKHLITATGQRVTLRCSPRSGDLSVYWYQQSLDQGLQFLIQYYNGEERAKGNILERFSAQQFPDLHSELNLSSLELGDSALYFCASSGRLAGVGETQYFGPGTRLLVL.

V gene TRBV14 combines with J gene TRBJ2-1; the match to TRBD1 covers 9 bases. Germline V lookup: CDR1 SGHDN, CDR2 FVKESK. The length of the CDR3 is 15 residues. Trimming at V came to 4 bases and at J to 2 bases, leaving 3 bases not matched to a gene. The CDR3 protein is CASSLQGATYNEQFF. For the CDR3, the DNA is TGTGCCAGCAGCCTACAGGGGGCCACCTACAATGAGCAGTTCTTC.

This CDR3 is CASSPGTDGGDTQYF. The CDR3 DNA follows: TGCGCCAGCAGCCCAGGAACCGATGGCGGAGATACGCAGTATTTT. This chain uses TRBV5-1 with TRBJ2-3, with D unclear. V lost 4 bases to trimming and J lost 5 bases, with 17 bases between them. The CDR3 runs 15 residues. The germline V gene encodes CDR1 SGHRS and CDR2 YFSETQ. The full variable domain, its missing parts supplied by reference TRBV5-1 and TRBJ2-3, is KAGVTQTPRYLIKTRGQQVTLSCSPISGHRSVSWYQQTPGQGLQFLFEYFSETQRNKGNFPGRFSGRQFSNSRSEMNVSTLELGDSALYLCASSPGTDGGDTQYFGPGTRLTVL.

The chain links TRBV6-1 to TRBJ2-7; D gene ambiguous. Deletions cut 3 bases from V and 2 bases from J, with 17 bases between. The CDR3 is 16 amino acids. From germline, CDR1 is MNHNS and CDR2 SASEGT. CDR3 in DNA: TGTGCCAGCAGTGACCCCATTGCCGGACCCACCTACGAGCAGTACTTC. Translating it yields CASSDPIAGPTYEQYF.

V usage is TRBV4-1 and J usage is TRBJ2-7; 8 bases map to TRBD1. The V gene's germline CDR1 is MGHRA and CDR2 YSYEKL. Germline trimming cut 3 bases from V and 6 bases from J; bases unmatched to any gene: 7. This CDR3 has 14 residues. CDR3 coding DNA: TGCGCCAGCAGCCATAGGACAGGGTTGAGCGAGCAGTACTTC. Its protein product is CASSHRTGLSEQYF.

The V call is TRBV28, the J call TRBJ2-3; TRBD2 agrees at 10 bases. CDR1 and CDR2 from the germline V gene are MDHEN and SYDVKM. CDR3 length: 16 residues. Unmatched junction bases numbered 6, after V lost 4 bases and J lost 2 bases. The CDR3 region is CASSSSGSWNTDTQYF. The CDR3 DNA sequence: TGTGCCAGCAGTTCTAGCGGGAGTTGGAACACAGATACGCAGTATTTT.

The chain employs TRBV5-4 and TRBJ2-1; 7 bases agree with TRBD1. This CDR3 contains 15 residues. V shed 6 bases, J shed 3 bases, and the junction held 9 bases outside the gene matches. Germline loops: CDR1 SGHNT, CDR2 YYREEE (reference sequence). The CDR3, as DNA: TGTGCCAGCAACAAAAGGGGGCCAGGCTACAATGAGCAGTTCTTC. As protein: CASNKRGPGYNEQFF.

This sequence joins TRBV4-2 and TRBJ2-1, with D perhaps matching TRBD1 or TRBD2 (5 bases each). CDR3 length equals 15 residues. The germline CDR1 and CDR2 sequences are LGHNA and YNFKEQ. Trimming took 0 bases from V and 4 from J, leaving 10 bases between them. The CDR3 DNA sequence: TGTGCCAGCAGCCAAGAGGGGGACCTATACAATGAGCAGTTCTTC. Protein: CASSQEGDLYNEQFF.

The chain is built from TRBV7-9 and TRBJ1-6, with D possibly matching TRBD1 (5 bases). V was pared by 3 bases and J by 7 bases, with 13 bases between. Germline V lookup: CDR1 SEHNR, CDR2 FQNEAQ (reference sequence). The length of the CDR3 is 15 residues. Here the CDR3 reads CASSLVRAGNSPLHF. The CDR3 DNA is TGTGCCAGCAGCTTGGTTCGGGCAGGGAATTCACCCCTCCACTTT.

The CDR3 coding sequence is TGTGCCAGCAGTCCAGGGTCCCCTAATCAGCCCCAGCATTTT. Translating gives CASSPGSPNQPQHF. This chain connects TRBV27 to TRBJ1-5; possibly TRBD1 for D (5 bases). CDR3 length: 14 residues. Between the trimmed V and J ends, which lost 5 bases and 4 bases, there was a span of 12 bases. Germline lookup yields CDR1 MNHEY and CDR2 SMNVEV (reference sequence).

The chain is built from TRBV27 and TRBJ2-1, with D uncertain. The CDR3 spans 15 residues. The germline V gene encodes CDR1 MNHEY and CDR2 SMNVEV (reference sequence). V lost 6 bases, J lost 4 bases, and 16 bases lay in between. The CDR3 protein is CASSPPPIGYNEQFF. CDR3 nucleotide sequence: TGTGCCAGCAGCCCCCCGCCGATTGGGTACAATGAGCAGTTCTTC.

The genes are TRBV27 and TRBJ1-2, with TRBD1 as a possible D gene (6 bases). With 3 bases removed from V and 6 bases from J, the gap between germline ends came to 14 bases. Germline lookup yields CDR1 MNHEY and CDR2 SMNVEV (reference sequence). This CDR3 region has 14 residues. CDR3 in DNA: TGTGCCAGCAGTTTTACGGGGGGCGGCCATGGCTACACCTTC. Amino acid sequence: CASSFTGGGHGYTF.

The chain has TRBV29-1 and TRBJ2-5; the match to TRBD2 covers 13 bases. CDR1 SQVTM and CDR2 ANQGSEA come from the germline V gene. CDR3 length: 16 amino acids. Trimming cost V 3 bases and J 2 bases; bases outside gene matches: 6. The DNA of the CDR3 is TGCAGCGTTGATTATGTACTAGCGGGGGGGCAAGAGACCCAGTACTTC. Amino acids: CSVDYVLAGGQETQYF. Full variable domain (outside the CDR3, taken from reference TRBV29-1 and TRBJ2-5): SAVISQKPSRDICQRGTSLTIQCQVDSQVTMMFWYRQQPGQSLTLIATANQGSEATYESGFVIDKFPISRPNLTFSTLTVSNMSPEDSSIYLCSVDYVLAGGQETQYFGPGTRLLVL.

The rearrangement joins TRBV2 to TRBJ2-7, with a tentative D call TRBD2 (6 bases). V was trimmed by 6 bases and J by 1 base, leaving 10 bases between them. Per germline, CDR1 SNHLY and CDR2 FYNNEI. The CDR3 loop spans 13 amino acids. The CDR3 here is CASRGLHSYEQYF. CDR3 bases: TGTGCCAGCAGGGGACTCCATTCCTACGAGCAGTACTTC.

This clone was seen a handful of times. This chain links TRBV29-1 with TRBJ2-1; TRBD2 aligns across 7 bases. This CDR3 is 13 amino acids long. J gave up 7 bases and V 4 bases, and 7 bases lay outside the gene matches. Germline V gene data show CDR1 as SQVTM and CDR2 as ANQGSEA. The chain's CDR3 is CSVAPREINEQFF. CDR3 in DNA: TGCAGCGTTGCGCCGCGGGAGATAAATGAGCAGTTCTTC.